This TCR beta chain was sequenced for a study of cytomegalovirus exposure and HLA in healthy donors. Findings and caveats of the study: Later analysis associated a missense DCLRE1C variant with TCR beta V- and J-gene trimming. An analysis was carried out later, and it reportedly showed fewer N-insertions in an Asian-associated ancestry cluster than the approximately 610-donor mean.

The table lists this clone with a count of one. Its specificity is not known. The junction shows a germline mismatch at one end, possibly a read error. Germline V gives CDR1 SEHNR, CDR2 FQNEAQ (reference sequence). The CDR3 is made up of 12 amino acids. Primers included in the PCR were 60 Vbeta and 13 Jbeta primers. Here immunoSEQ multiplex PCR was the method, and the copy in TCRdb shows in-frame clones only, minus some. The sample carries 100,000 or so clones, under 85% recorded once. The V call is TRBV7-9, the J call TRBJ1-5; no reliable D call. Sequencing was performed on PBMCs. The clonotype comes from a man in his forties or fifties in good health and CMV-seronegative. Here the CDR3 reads CSSSLDGETQHF. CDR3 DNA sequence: TGTTCCAGCAGCTTAGATGGAGAGACTCAGCATTTT.